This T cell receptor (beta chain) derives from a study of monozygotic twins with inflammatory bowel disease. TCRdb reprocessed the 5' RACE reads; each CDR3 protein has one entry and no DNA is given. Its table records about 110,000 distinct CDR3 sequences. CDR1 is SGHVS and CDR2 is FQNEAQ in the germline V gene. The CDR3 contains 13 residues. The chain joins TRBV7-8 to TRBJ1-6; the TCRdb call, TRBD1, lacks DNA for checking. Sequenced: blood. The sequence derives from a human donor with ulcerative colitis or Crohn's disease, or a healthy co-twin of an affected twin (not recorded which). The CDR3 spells CASSLPRGSPLHF.